The T cell receptor beta chain under discussion was sequenced for a study of beta chain features in type 1 diabetes. Study conclusions and caveats: Insertion counts at VDJ junctions were lower in type 1 diabetes patients, who also showed more deletions there. Cells carrying high TCR expression could end up over-represented when cDNA is sequenced. Moderate but significant shortening of TCRB CDR3s was recorded in all four CD4+ subsets from Type 1 diabetes patients.

As to this clone: Its antigen is undetermined.

What was sequenced were expressed TCRB transcripts, since all of the isolated RNA had been reverse transcribed. Here immunoSEQ multiplex PCR was the method, and the copy in TCRdb shows in-frame clones only, minus some. The table has more than 300,000 clones, around 12% seen once. Germline-derived CDR1 and CDR2 are SEHNR and FQNEAQ (reference sequence). The CDR3 covers 18 residues. Trimming removed 5 bases from V and 4 bases from J; junction bases left unmatched: 12. Input material: naive CD4+ T cells from blood. This TCR was sampled from a woman aged 18 to 35 with type 1 diabetes. The chain uses TRBV7-9 and TRBJ2-6; 9 positions agree with TRBD1. CDR3 region: CASSAKDRGRWGANVLTF. CDR3 nucleotide sequence: TGTGCCAGCAGCGCCAAGGACAGGGGACGGTGGGGGGCCAACGTCCTGACTTTC. Filled out from reference TRBV7-9 and TRBJ2-6, the complete variable domain reads DTGVSQNPRHKITKRGQNVTFRCDPISEHNRLYWYRQTLGQGPEFLTYFQNEAQLEKSRLLSDRFSAERPKGSFSTLEIQRTEQGDSAMYLCASSAKDRGRWGANVLTFGAGSRLTVL.